Listed below are T cell receptor beta chains from one sample, sequenced in a study of cytomegalovirus exposure and HLA in healthy donors. Clones were read by immunoSEQ multiplex PCR, and TCRdb kept only the in-frame ones, dropping some. The data show about 150,000 clones, with 85% to 90% seen just once and 3.3% held by the top ten. Material for sequencing was PBMCs. All receptors derive from a woman between 18 and 29 years old in good health and CMV-seropositive. The CDR3 runs from the conserved cysteine through the conserved F or W. A D gene is named only where the DNA matches it firmly. Only part of the rows carry a size: once, few, many, or a class if the clone is expanded.

abundance: .; v_gene: TRBV7-6; d_gene: TRBD2; j_gene: TRBJ2-7; CDR3aa: CASSLGTSGSQTYEQYF; CDR3nt: TGTGCCAGCAGCTTAGGTACTAGCGGGAGTCAGACCTACGAGCAGTACTTC
abundance: .; v_gene: TRBV6-5; d_gene: .; j_gene: TRBJ2-7; CDR3aa: CASSYSKFGSSYEQYF; CDR3nt: TGTGCCAGCAGTTACTCCAAATTCGGGTCCTCGTACGAGCAGTACTTC
abundance: .; v_gene: TRBV15; d_gene: .; j_gene: TRBJ2-3; CDR3aa: CATSSSRGAGDTQYF; CDR3nt: TGTGCCACCAGCAGCAGTCGGGGGGCGGGAGATACGCAGTATTTT
abundance: once; v_gene: TRBV7-9; d_gene: TRBD2; j_gene: TRBJ2-3; CDR3aa: CASSFVAGGRTDTQYF; CDR3nt: TGTGCCAGCAGCTTTGTAGCGGGAGGGCGGACAGATACGCAGTATTTT
abundance: .; v_gene: TRBV27; d_gene: TRBD1; j_gene: TRBJ1-1; CDR3aa: CASSSYATGAGTEAFF; CDR3nt: TGTGCCAGCAGTTCATACGCGACAGGGGCGGGGACTGAAGCTTTCTTT
abundance: .; v_gene: TRBV9; d_gene: TRBD2; j_gene: TRBJ2-3; CDR3aa: CASSVVGGTTDTQYF; CDR3nt: TGTGCCAGCAGCGTAGTCGGGGGGACCACAGATACGCAGTATTTT
abundance: .; v_gene: TRBV27; d_gene: .; j_gene: TRBJ1-2; CDR3aa: CASSLRSGRSYTF; CDR3nt: TGTGCCAGCAGTTTACGCTCGGGGAGGAGCTACACCTTC
abundance: once; v_gene: TRBV10-2; d_gene: TRBD2; j_gene: TRBJ2-1; CDR3aa: CASSGSGTSYNEQFF; CDR3nt: TGCGCCAGCAGTGGTAGCGGGACTTCCTACAATGAGCAGTTCTTC
abundance: .; v_gene: TRBV25-1; d_gene: TRBD1; j_gene: TRBJ2-1; CDR3aa: CASSEYGTVNNEQFF; CDR3nt: TGTGCCAGCAGTGAATATGGGACAGTCAACAATGAGCAGTTCTTC
abundance: .; v_gene: TRBV5-1; d_gene: .; j_gene: TRBJ2-3; CDR3aa: CASSFREYSTDTQYF; CDR3nt: TGCGCCAGCAGCTTTCGGGAGTATAGCACAGATACGCAGTATTTT
abundance: .; v_gene: TRBV7-2; d_gene: .; j_gene: TRBJ1-5; CDR3aa: CASSLSQGGRQPQHF; CDR3nt: TGTGCCAGCAGCTTAAGCCAGGGCGGACGGCAGCCCCAGCATTTT
abundance: .; v_gene: TRBV6-1; d_gene: .; j_gene: TRBJ2-7; CDR3aa: CASSEGRVEEQYF; CDR3nt: TGTGCCAGCAGTGAAGGGAGGGTGGAAGAGCAGTACTTC
abundance: .; v_gene: TRBV7-9; d_gene: TRBD2; j_gene: TRBJ2-7; CDR3aa: CAGSAGGPIEQYF; CDR3nt: TGTGCGGGATCAGCGGGAGGGCCTATCGAGCAGTACTTC
abundance: .; v_gene: TRBV5-4; d_gene: .; j_gene: TRBJ1-2; CDR3aa: CASSYVGGARGYTF; CDR3nt: TGTGCCAGCAGCTACGTCGGAGGGGCTCGGGGCTACACCTTC
abundance: .; v_gene: TRBV7-9; d_gene: .; j_gene: TRBJ1-4; CDR3aa: CASSLTRKGHSNEKLFF; CDR3nt: TGTGCCAGCAGCTTAACGCGGAAGGGGCATTCGAATGAAAAACTGTTTTTT
abundance: .; v_gene: TRBV7-3; d_gene: .; j_gene: TRBJ2-2; CDR3aa: CASSMGPGTGELFF; CDR3nt: TGTGCCAGCAGCATGGGGCCCGGCACCGGGGAGCTGTTTTTT
abundance: .; v_gene: TRBV5-8; d_gene: .; j_gene: TRBJ1-5; CDR3aa: CASTRQLNQPQHF; CDR3nt: TGTGCCAGCACCCGACAGCTCAATCAGCCCCAGCATTTT
abundance: .; v_gene: TRBV7-3; d_gene: TRBD2; j_gene: TRBJ2-3; CDR3aa: CASSLAGGPTDTQYF; CDR3nt: TGTGCCAGCAGCCTAGCGGGAGGGCCGACAGATACGCAGTATTTT
abundance: .; v_gene: TRBV20-1; d_gene: .; j_gene: TRBJ2-7; CDR3aa: CSASLSYEQYF; CDR3nt: TGCAGTGCTTCCCTCAGCTACGAGCAGTACTTC
abundance: .; v_gene: TRBV6-6; d_gene: TRBD2; j_gene: TRBJ2-2; CDR3aa: CASKRAGVTQAGELFF; CDR3nt: TGTGCCAGCAAGCGAGCGGGAGTCACCCAAGCCGGGGAGCTGTTTTTT
abundance: .; v_gene: TRBV11-2; d_gene: .; j_gene: TRBJ1-4; CDR3aa: CASSSSGGQLNEKLFF; CDR3nt: TGTGCCAGCAGCTCCAGCGGTGGGCAATTAAATGAAAAACTGTTTTTT
abundance: .; v_gene: TRBV11-2; d_gene: TRBD1; j_gene: TRBJ2-7; CDR3aa: CASSSAGTGSHEQYF; CDR3nt: TGTGCCAGCAGTTCCGCCGGGACAGGGAGCCACGAGCAGTACTTC
abundance: .; v_gene: TRBV2; d_gene: .; j_gene: TRBJ2-1; CDR3aa: CASKVGGYNEQFF; CDR3nt: TGTGCCAGCAAGGTCGGGGGATACAATGAGCAGTTCTTC
abundance: .; v_gene: TRBV5-1; d_gene: TRBD2; j_gene: TRBJ2-1; CDR3aa: CASSFREGGSYNEQFF; CDR3nt: TGCGCCAGCAGCTTTAGGGAGGGAGGCTCCTACAATGAGCAGTTCTTC
abundance: .; v_gene: TRBV19; d_gene: TRBD2; j_gene: TRBJ2-7; CDR3aa: CASSKGRAGDEQYF; CDR3nt: TGTGCCAGTAGTAAAGGGAGGGCTGGGGACGAGCAGTACTTC
abundance: .; v_gene: TRBV5-4; d_gene: .; j_gene: TRBJ2-7; CDR3aa: CASSLVQGYEQYF; CDR3nt: TGTGCCAGCAGCTTGGTGCAGGGGTACGAGCAGTACTTC
abundance: .; v_gene: TRBV11-2; d_gene: .; j_gene: TRBJ2-1; CDR3aa: CASSFQGNYNEQFF; CDR3nt: TGTGCCAGCAGCTTTCAGGGGAACTACAATGAGCAGTTCTTC
abundance: once; v_gene: TRBV28; d_gene: .; j_gene: TRBJ2-3; CDR3aa: CASSPGGPNTDTQYF; CDR3nt: TGTGCCAGCAGTCCCGGGGGTCCCAACACAGATACGCAGTATTTT
abundance: .; v_gene: TRBV11-2; d_gene: TRBD2; j_gene: TRBJ2-5; CDR3aa: CASSSFLSWTSGDQETQYF; CDR3nt: TGTGCCAGCAGCTCGTTCTTGTCTTGGACTAGCGGGGACCAAGAGACCCAGTACTTC
abundance: once; v_gene: TRBV5-4; d_gene: .; j_gene: TRBJ2-7; CDR3aa: CASSFHTLVKNEQYF; CDR3nt: TGTGCCAGCAGCTTTCATACACTAGTAAAGAACGAGCAGTACTTC
abundance: .; v_gene: TRBV30; d_gene: TRBD1; j_gene: TRBJ2-3; CDR3aa: CAWMRWGQGRDTQYF; CDR3nt: TGTGCCTGGATGCGTTGGGGACAGGGGAGAGATACGCAGTATTTT
abundance: once; v_gene: TRBV28; d_gene: TRBD2; j_gene: TRBJ2-7; CDR3aa: CASLPGLAAYEQYF; CDR3nt: TGTGCCAGCCTCCCCGGACTAGCGGCCTACGAGCAGTACTTC
abundance: .; v_gene: TRBV4-1; d_gene: TRBD2; j_gene: TRBJ2-7; CDR3aa: CASSHETSGVLASYEQYF; CDR3nt: TGCGCCAGCAGCCACGAGACTAGCGGGGTGTTAGCGTCCTACGAGCAGTACTTC